This TCR beta chain came from a study of cytomegalovirus exposure and HLA in healthy donors. Study-wide background: Genetic ancestry analysis placed over 65% of the roughly 400 donors that were genotyped in the Caucasian-associated cluster. Study findings and constraints: Earlier results showed most TCR beta V segments being productive about 87% or about 30% of the time.

Concerning this clone: The antigen remains unidentified.

Trimming removed 3 bases at V and 1 base at J, with 13 bases between. The CDR3 totals 16 residues. In germline, CDR1 is PRHDT, CDR2 FYEKMQ (reference sequence). The primer mix had 60 Vbeta and 13 Jbeta primers. Only in-frame clones appear in the TCRdb table, and some are missing; sequencing was by immunoSEQ multiplex PCR. The sample gives approximately 170,000 clones, 60% to 80% of which show up once; just under 3% is in the top ten. The specimen was PBMCs. The receptor's source is a man aged 35 to 55 in good health and CMV-seronegative. The V gene is TRBV13, the J gene TRBJ1-5, with D possibly being TRBD1 (5 bases). The CDR3 sequence is CASSFGRGLSNQPQHF. Written as DNA, the CDR3 is TGTGCCAGCAGCTTTGGACGGGGGTTGAGCAATCAGCCCCAGCATTTT.